Sequencing of this TCR beta chain was carried out in a study of cytomegalovirus exposure and HLA in healthy donors. General study findings and limits: Earlier analysis found most TCR beta V segments productive about 90% or about 30% of the time. Later analysis identified around 15,000 TCR beta sequences associated with HLA alleles, using a false discovery rate threshold of 0.05.

The CDR3 covers 16 residues. The J segment lost 4 bases and the V segment lost 8 bases, leaving 14 bases of the junction unmatched. The germline CDR1 and CDR2 sequences are SNHLY and FYNNEI. PCR amplification relied on 60 Vbeta primers (plus 13 Jbeta primers). Method: immunoSEQ multiplex PCR; TCRdb's copy keeps in-frame clones and lacks some. The sample yields about 160,000 clones, roughly 85% seen once. In regard to this clone: Its target is unknown.

This chain joins TRBV2 and TRBJ2-3, with TRBD2 identical over 8 bases. Sequencing was carried out using PBMCs. This TCR was sampled from a woman aged 45-65 years in good health and CMV-seronegative. CDR3 nucleotides: TGTGCCAGCTTACCTCGGGGGGGTGGAATGGCAGATACGCAGTATTTT. Translating gives CASLPRGGGMADTQYF.